This T cell receptor (beta chain) stems from a study of blood T cells in healthy people across ages (dated by TCRdb to between 2014 and 2016). Regarding the complete study: In model experiments, template switching captured about one uniquely barcoded TCR beta cDNA molecule for every two T cells. Using the same blood draw, the study looked at two additional independent replicas of 1 million unique cDNA reads for two donors, one aged 18 to 30 and the other aged 80 or older. Donors of different ages were randomly distributed across sequencing lanes to avoid experimental bias. The study measured age-related changes in TCR beta repertoire diversity using deep sequencing normalized with unique cDNA molecular identifiers. Donors were grouped into four age groups: young (average approximately 15 years), middle-aged (39), aged (approximately 67) and long-lived (just over 80). What the study reported, not specific to this receptor: Total diversity estimates from one million sequenced T cells were considered lower bounds and underestimates. Since profiling was done on bulk unsorted PBMCs, naive and antigen-experienced compartments could not be conclusively compared. The CMV infection status of donors was not known, potentially confounding age-related changes in expanded clonotypes. The long-lived group showed more naive CD4+ T cells, fewer expanded clones and increased TCR diversity than the aged group, suggesting age selection. The percentage of naive T cells measured by flow cytometry correlated strongly with observed TCR beta diversity. As age increased, observed TCR beta diversity per million T cells dropped in a roughly linear way, and a significant reduction was already evident by age 40.

Systemically healthy Caucasian individuals from Russia, roughly 40 in total and aged about 6 to 90 years, were included as donors. Each donor gave around 9.9 milliliters of peripheral blood, collected into EDTA-treated Vacutainer tubes. Ficoll-Paque density-gradient centrifugation was used to isolate PBMCs, with at least 6 million per sample. Total RNA, at least 5 micrograms per sample, was extracted from PBMCs with Trizol reagent. The percentages of naive CD45RAhigh/CD27high T cells were determined by flow cytometry on a PBMC aliquot from every donor. The method was 5' RACE. The instrument was an Illumina HiSeq 2500. A second PCR of about 6 to 12 cycles was run with a J-beta primer mix and a sample-barcoded 5' primer. A template-switch 5' adaptor carrying 12 random nucleotides introduced a unique molecular identifier onto each TCR beta cDNA molecule. At least 2.5 million CDR3-containing paired-end reads were obtained from each sample. First-strand cDNA was synthesized from all RNA with the Mint cDNA synthesis kit, primed by a TRBC-specific oligonucleotide. All cDNA was treated with uracil-DNA glycosylase and then went through a first 18-cycle PCR with the universal primers M1SS and BC2_uni_R. The paper's processing steps were these. For normalization, 1 million high-quality reads were randomly selected from each sample, with every read carrying a distinct molecular identifier. Reads sharing molecular identifiers were discarded rather than binned into consensus sequences. MiTCR, with a Q25 quality threshold and the strictest error-elimination algorithm, was used for CDR3 identification, clonotype clustering and error correction. A nonparametric unseen species model using Euler transformation provided a lower-bound estimate of total TCR beta diversity. The raw public data were reprocessed by TCRdb itself: fastp quality trimming at Q25, MiXCR clonotype calling, in-frame beta chains only. Rows merge per CDR3 protein into single entries with the most common DNA and genes. The V and J calls follow TCRdb's processing rather than the paper's. In all, the sample holds about 1.6 million distinct CDR3 sequences, and roughly 30% of those were seen once. About 10% of the sample lies in the top ten.

This clonotype was observed a handful of times. Its antigen specificity is not known. Qualities for individual bases were not recorded, and no much larger clone is one base off. Trimming at the junction amounts to 1 base on V and 7 bases on J, and the germline ends lie 14 bases apart. CDR1 and CDR2 were assigned from the germline V gene as LGHNA and YNFKEQ. CDR3 length: 16 amino acids, cysteine to phenylalanine. Just the 48-base CDR3 DNA is kept, in frame starting at base 1. The chain was built from TRBV4-2 and TRBJ1-6, and TRBD1 may be the D gene, going by 5 matching bases. The sequenced sample consisted of blood. This clonotype originated in a woman aged 30 to 39 in good health. Here is the DNA: TGTGCCAGCAGCCAAGTTCAGGGACGTGGCAATTCACCCCTCCACTTT. Translated, this is CASSQVQGRGNSPLHF.